This passage covers 29 T cell receptor beta chains from one sample sequenced in a study of blood T cell repertoires in COVID-19. Clones were sequenced by immunoSEQ multiplex PCR, and TCRdb holds only the in-frame ones, with some missing. The table lists under 300,000 clones, 80% to 95% of them singletons, with roughly 0.8% in the top ten. Sequencing was performed on peripheral blood. Receptors were obtained from a man younger than 40 with COVID-19, enrolled during active disease.

J is TRBJ2-2 and V is TRBV3-1 (or the pseudogene TRBV3-2); D ambiguous. Germline-derived CDR1 and CDR2 are LGHDT and YNNKEL (reference sequence). This CDR3 is built from 13 residues. Between the trimmed V and J ends, which lost 0 bases and 6 bases, there was a span of 5 bases. The CDR3 loop reads CASSQEGAGELFF. The CDR3 region has the DNA TGTGCCAGCAGCCAAGAAGGAGCCGGGGAGCTGTTTTTT.

This chain links TRBV9 with TRBJ1-6, with D maybe TRBD1 (5 bases). The germline V and J ends were trimmed by 2 bases and 14 bases, with 20 bases remaining between them. CDR1 and CDR2 from the germline V gene are SGDLS and YYNGEE. This CDR3 contains 15 residues. The CDR3 protein is CASSVAGTVGGTLHF. CDR3 in DNA: TGTGCCAGCAGCGTGGCTGGCACCGTGGGGGGTACCCTCCACTTT. The whole variable domain, filled in from reference TRBV9 and TRBJ1-6, reads DSGVTQTPKHLITATGQRVTLRCSPRSGDLSVYWYQQSLDQGLQFLIQYYNGEERAKGNILERFSAQQFPDLHSELNLSSLELGDSALYFCASSVAGTVGGTLHFGNGTRLTVT.

The chain carries TRBV6-5 and TRBJ1-1; D may be TRBD1 (6 bases). V dropped 4 bases and J dropped 1 base, with 16 bases sitting between them. There are 16 residues in the CDR3. Germline-derived CDR1 and CDR2 are MNHEY and SVGAGI. CDR3 coding DNA: TGTGCCAGCAGTTCCTACTACAGGGTGGGGAACACTGAAGCTTTCTTT. The encoded protein is CASSSYYRVGNTEAFF.

V usage is TRBV6-5 and J usage is TRBJ2-7; the D is unclear. Trimming removed 7 bases from V and 6 bases from J, with 19 bases in between. The CDR3 length is 14 residues. The germline CDR1 and CDR2 sequences are MNHEY and SVGAGI. The CDR3 DNA reads TGTGCCAGCACCCCCGGCGAGCCTCGACTCGAGCAGTACTTC. It encodes CASTPGEPRLEQYF.

The chain joins TRBV6-5 to TRBJ1-1; maybe TRBD1 (5 bases). Germline loops: CDR1 MNHEY, CDR2 SVGAGI. This CDR3 has 13 amino acids. Trimming left V 8 bases short and J 1 base short, with 11 bases between. CDR3 protein: CASCRQKNTEAFF. The CDR3 coding sequence is TGTGCCAGCTGCCGACAGAAGAACACTGAAGCTTTCTTT.

The rearrangement joins TRBV6-2 or TRBV6-3 to TRBJ2-1, with 14 bases lining up with TRBD2. J was trimmed by 4 bases and V by 6 bases; bases with no gene match: 14. The CDR3 length is 19 residues. Per the germline V gene, CDR1 is MNHEY and CDR2 is SVGEGT. This CDR3 reads CASSPGTSGRGSTYNEQFF. CDR3 DNA: TGTGCCAGCAGCCCTGGGACTAGCGGGAGAGGATCTACTTACAATGAGCAGTTCTTC.

V is TRBV5-4 and J is TRBJ2-1; D gene uncertain. Germline V gives CDR1 SGHNT, CDR2 YYREEE (reference sequence). CDR3 size: 13 residues. V was cut by 5 bases and J by 4 bases, with 10 bases left in between. Written as DNA, the CDR3 is TGTGCCAGCAGTCAGATCACATACAATGAGCAGTTCTTC. It translates to CASSQITYNEQFF.

The J gene is TRBJ2-1, the V gene TRBV6-5, with 10 bases that match TRBD2. The germline gives CDR1 MNHEY, CDR2 SVGAGI. Trimming cost V 10 bases and J 8 bases; bases outside gene matches: 14. CDR3 size: 15 residues. The DNA for the CDR3 is TGTGCCACCGCCTCGGAGCGGGGGGGCCGGGATGAGCAGTTCTTC. Protein: CATASERGGRDEQFF.

This sequence joins TRBV5-3 and TRBJ1-6, with 7 bases aligning to TRBD1. TRBV5-3 is marked as an open reading frame, function uncertain. Germline trimming cut 5 bases from V and 1 base from J; bases unmatched to any gene: 3. CDR3 length: 15 residues. The CDR3 DNA sequence: TGTGCCAGAAGTCGGGACAGTTCCTATAATTCACCCCTCCACTTT. Protein sequence: CARSRDSSYNSPLHF.

The rearrangement uses TRBV4-1 and TRBJ1-6; maybe TRBD1 (5 bases). The CDR3 extends over 17 amino acids. Germline assignment: CDR1 MGHRA and CDR2 YSYEKL. Trimming pared 5 bases from V and 3 bases from J, leaving 17 bases between. DNA for the CDR3: TGCGCCAGCAGCACTCGACCCGGAGGGGACTATAATTCACCCCTCCACTTT. Its translation is CASSTRPGGDYNSPLHF.

The J gene is TRBJ1-4, the V gene TRBV30; the D is unclear. Trimming cost V 0 bases and J 6 bases, with 14 bases left between them. This CDR3 is built from 15 residues. The germline V gene has CDR1 GTSNPN and CDR2 SVGIG (reference sequence). The CDR3 loop is CAWSVGGVDYEKLFF. The CDR3 DNA follows: TGTGCCTGGAGTGTAGGCGGGGTGGACTATGAAAAACTGTTTTTT.

The chain links TRBV7-2 to TRBJ2-3, with D possibly being TRBD1 (6 bases). Germline V lookup: CDR1 SGHTA, CDR2 FQGNSA. The germline V and J ends were trimmed by 5 bases and 6 bases, with 6 bases remaining between them. The CDR3 consists of 11 residues. CDR3 residues: CASSTGDTQYF. The CDR3 DNA follows: TGTGCCAGCAGCACAGGGGATACGCAGTATTTT.

The rearrangement uses TRBV7-2 and TRBJ2-7; the match to TRBD2 covers 9 bases. Looked up from germline, CDR1 is SGHTA and CDR2 is FQGNSA. The length of the CDR3 is 18 residues. Trimming took 1 base from V and 2 from J; bases not matched to a gene: 12. CDR3 region: CASSLGRLAGTVTYEQYF. The CDR3 DNA is TGTGCCAGCAGCTTAGGGCGGCTAGCGGGGACCGTTACCTACGAGCAGTACTTC. The full variable domain, with the rest looked up from reference TRBV7-2 and TRBJ2-7, is GAGVSQSPSNKVTEKGKDVELRCDPISGHTALYWYRQSLGQGLEFLIYFQGNSAPDKSGLPSDRFSAERTGGSVSTLTIQRTQQEDSAVYLCASSLGRLAGTVTYEQYFGPGTRLTVT.

The chain employs TRBV19 and TRBJ1-2, with D perhaps TRBD1 (6 bases). This CDR3 has 14 residues. V was trimmed by 7 bases and J by 4 bases, leaving 16 bases between them. Germline assignment: CDR1 LNHDA and CDR2 SQIVND (reference sequence). The CDR3 nucleotides are TGTGCCAGTACCGTGGTGGACAGCAGCTATGGCTACACCTTC. Translation gives CASTVVDSSYGYTF.

The V call is TRBV2, the J call TRBJ1-2; 7 bases are shared with TRBD1. The germline V gene has CDR1 SNHLY and CDR2 FYNNEI. CDR3 length: 13 residues. V dropped 8 bases and J dropped 1; count of bases not matched to a gene: 4. CDR3 DNA: TGTGCCAGCGGGGACAGCCTTAACTATGGCTACACCTTC. Protein sequence: CASGDSLNYGYTF.

The V gene is TRBV5-1, the J gene TRBJ2-7; 8 nucleotides match TRBD1. Trimming took 4 bases from V and 2 from J; bases not matched to a gene: 8. The CDR3 covers 15 residues. CDR1 SGHRS and CDR2 YFSETQ come from the germline V gene. DNA for the CDR3: TGCGCCAGCAGCCCAGGACAGGGATCTACCTACGAGCAGTACTTC. This codes for CASSPGQGSTYEQYF. The full variable domain, with the rest looked up from reference TRBV5-1 and TRBJ2-7, is KAGVTQTPRYLIKTRGQQVTLSCSPISGHRSVSWYQQTPGQGLQFLFEYFSETQRNKGNFPGRFSGRQFSNSRSEMNVSTLELGDSALYLCASSPGQGSTYEQYFGPGTRLTVT.

The CDR3 loop reads CAWSYRDRLNQPQHF. CDR3 coding DNA: TGTGCCTGGTCTTACCGGGACAGATTAAATCAGCCCCAGCATTTT. The V gene is TRBV30, the J gene TRBJ1-5, with 7 nucleotides matching TRBD1. The CDR3 runs 15 residues. The V segment lost 5 bases and the J segment 4 bases; nucleotides outside the gene matches: 11. CDR1 and CDR2 (germline): GTSNPN, SVGIG (reference sequence).

The chain carries TRBV19 and TRBJ2-1, with 9 bases that match TRBD1. CDR3 length: 13 amino acids. Per germline, CDR1 LNHDA and CDR2 SQIVND (reference sequence). Trimming cost V 5 bases and J 9 bases; bases outside gene matches: 5. CDR3 sequence reads: CASSEDRGGEQFF. CDR3 nucleotide sequence: TGTGCCAGTAGTGAGGACAGGGGAGGTGAGCAGTTCTTC.

The rearrangement joins TRBV2 to TRBJ2-7, with D perhaps matching TRBD2 (7 bases). The germline CDR1 and CDR2 sequences are SNHLY and FYNNEI. The V gene lost 6 bases and the J gene lost 7 bases, with 16 bases spanning the gap. The CDR3 loop spans 13 amino acids. The CDR3 DNA reads as TGTGCCAGCAGACGACAGGAGCGGGGAGAGCAGTACTTC. Translation: CASRRQERGEQYF.

The J gene is TRBJ1-4, the V gene TRBV6-6; 9 positions agree with TRBD1. CDR3 length: 15 amino acids. V gave up 2 bases and J gave up 10 bases; unmatched junction bases: 8. Looked up from germline, CDR1 is MNHNY and CDR2 is SVGAGI (reference sequence). For the CDR3, the DNA is TGTGCCAGCAGTTACGGGGACAGGGAATTGGGAAAACTGTTTTTT. Protein product: CASSYGDRELGKLFF.

Only a few counts were recorded for this clone. The rearrangement uses TRBV3-1 (or the pseudogene TRBV3-2) and TRBJ2-7; TRBD2 matches 7 bases. This CDR3 is built from 15 residues. Trimming removed 6 bases from V and 3 bases from J; junction bases left unmatched: 11. Germline V gene data show CDR1 as LGHDT and CDR2 as YNNKEL (reference sequence). The CDR3 DNA sequence: TGTGCCAGCAGGGGTCTCCCCGGGGGGAACTACGAGCAGTACTTC. This encodes CASRGLPGGNYEQYF.

The rearrangement links TRBV6-1 to TRBJ2-7, with TRBD2 matching 9 bases. The V segment lost 3 bases and the J segment 6 bases; nucleotides outside the gene matches: 12. This CDR3 spans 16 amino acids. Germline CDR1 is MNHNS and CDR2 is SASEGT. CDR3 region: CASSDGGGASVGEQYF. The CDR3 DNA reads as TGTGCCAGCAGTGATGGCGGGGGGGCATCTGTAGGCGAGCAGTACTTC.

The chain uses TRBV5-6 and TRBJ1-2; tentative D call: TRBD1 (6 bases). CDR1 and CDR2 from the germline V gene are SGHDT and YYEEEE. This CDR3 region has 14 residues. V was shortened by 4 bases and J by 2 bases, with 12 bases between the two germline ends. The CDR3 region is CASSLGRGNYGYTF. The CDR3 nucleotides are TGTGCCAGCAGCCTAGGGAGGGGGAACTATGGCTACACCTTC.

The rearrangement links TRBV30 to TRBJ1-2; 7 bases fit TRBD1. V was pared by 5 bases and J by 4 bases, with 13 bases of the junction left unmatched. The CDR3 consists of 15 residues. The germline V gene has CDR1 GTSNPN and CDR2 SVGIG (reference sequence). The CDR3 here is CAWCSGGPLPYGYTF. CDR3 nucleotide sequence: TGTGCCTGGTGTTCAGGGGGGCCGTTACCCTATGGCTACACCTTC.

The chain has TRBV5-6 and TRBJ1-5, with D possibly TRBD1 on 6 matching bases. The germline V gene has CDR1 SGHDT and CDR2 YYEEEE. Trimming cost V 2 bases and J 4 bases, with 13 bases left between them. The CDR3 length is 15 residues. DNA for the CDR3: TGTGCCAGCAGCTTTAGGGGGAGTATAAATCAGCCCCAGCATTTT. Amino acid sequence: CASSFRGSINQPQHF.

This sequence joins TRBV5-4 and TRBJ1-6, with D tentatively TRBD1 (5 bases). With 1 base removed from V and 4 bases from J, the gap between germline ends came to 6 bases. The CDR3 totals 14 residues. The germline V gene encodes CDR1 SGHNT and CDR2 YYREEE (reference sequence). The CDR3 region is CASSLQGYNSPLHF. The CDR3, as DNA: TGTGCCAGCAGCTTGCAGGGTTATAATTCACCCCTCCACTTT.

As DNA, the CDR3 is TGTGCCAGTAGTATGAGTCTAGCGGGGGCGATCCAAGAGACCCAGTACTTC. Amino acid sequence: CASSMSLAGAIQETQYF. The chain has TRBV19 and TRBJ2-5; 10 nucleotides agree with TRBD2. Trimming cost V 3 bases and J 1 base; bases outside gene matches: 8. Germline CDR1 LNHDA, CDR2 SQIVND (reference sequence). The CDR3 sequence is 17 residues long.

Comment on this clone: At the DNA level, this CDR3 is encoded by other sequences in the same sample as well. The CDR3 spells CASSPRQGSYEQYF. In DNA, the CDR3 is TGTGCCAGCAGCCCACGACAGGGTTCCTACGAGCAGTACTTC. The V call is TRBV7-9, the J call TRBJ2-7; 7 bases match TRBD1. This CDR3 has 14 amino acids. Per germline, CDR1 SEHNR and CDR2 FQNEAQ (reference sequence). V gave up 5 bases and J gave up 1 base; unmatched junction bases: 5.

The CDR3 coding sequence is TGTGCCAGCAGCCAAGTCCTGTATTCACCCCTCCACTTT. Amino acids: CASSQVLYSPLHF. The chain recombines TRBV14 with TRBJ1-6; no clear D. Germline values: CDR1 SGHDN, CDR2 FVKESK. Trimming removed 1 base from V and 8 bases from J, with 6 bases in between. This CDR3 is built from 13 residues.